The clone carrying this TCR beta chain was detected many times. Its antigen is undetermined. The sample originates from a study of CD8 T cells in ankylosing spondylitis. Whole-study findings and limits: Reportedly, disease-linked clones are significantly enriched in ankylosing spondylitis patients' matched synovial fluid.

With V trimmed by 6 bases and J by 4 bases, 14 bases remained unmatched. This CDR3 has 16 residues. TCRdb ran MiXCR on the 5' RACE reads and lists one entry per CDR3 protein. The profile shows 150,000 or so distinct CDR3 sequences, around 10% of them singletons. Material: blood, either unsorted or a sorted T cell fraction (not recorded which). The receptor was derived from a male donor with ankylosing spondylitis or in good health (not recorded which). The chain couples TRBV12-3 or TRBV12-4 to TRBJ1-1; 7 bases are a match to TRBD1. CDR3 in DNA: TGTGCCAGCAGCGCCCTGGGACAGATGGGGGCCACTGAAGCTTTCTTT. Residues: CASSALGQMGATEAFF.